These T cell receptor beta chains were read from a single sample in a study of blood T cell repertoires in COVID-19. Profiling relied on immunoSEQ multiplex PCR, and the TCRdb table lists in-frame clones only, not all of them. The data show roughly 100,000 clones, about three quarters seen once. Material for sequencing was peripheral blood. Receptors originate from an elderly man with COVID-19, enrolled during active disease. CDR3s include the opening cysteine and the closing phenylalanine or tryptophan. The D gene is left open where the match is weak. Clone size is not always given. Where it is, it says once, few, many or a class for expanded clones.

TRBV18	-	-	TRBJ2-7	CASSPDRYEQYF	TGTGCCAGCTCACCAGACAGATACGAGCAGTACTTC
TRBV11-2	-	once	TRBJ2-5	CASSSFGKGGETQYF	TGTGCCAGCAGCTCCTTCGGAAAGGGCGGGGAGACCCAGTACTTC
TRBV6-2/TRBV6-3	-	-	TRBJ1-1	CASSYPGRVNTEAFF	TGTGCCAGCAGTTACCCGGGGAGAGTCAACACTGAAGCTTTCTTT
TRBV19	TRBD1	-	TRBJ1-4	CASRKQGTTNEKLFF	TGTGCCAGTAGGAAACAGGGGACAACTAATGAAAAACTGTTTTTT
TRBV30	TRBD1	-	TRBJ1-5	CAWRGQANQPQHF	TGTGCCTGGAGGGGACAGGCCAATCAGCCCCAGCATTTT
TRBV10-3	-	once	TRBJ1-5	CAISEYRTDSNQPQHF	TGTGCCATCAGTGAGTATAGGACAGATAGCAATCAGCCCCAGCATTTT
TRBV2	TRBD1	many	TRBJ1-6	CASTITTGEGSPLHF	TGTGCCAGCACTATAACGACAGGGGAAGGTTCACCCCTCCACTTT
TRBV10-3	-	-	TRBJ2-1	CAISESARRGIDEQFF	TGTGCCATCAGTGAGTCGGCCCGTCGGGGAATTGATGAGCAGTTCTTC
TRBV4-1	-	-	TRBJ1-6	CASNLTGECSPLHF	TGCGCCAGCAACCTGACAGGTGAGTGTTCACCCCTCCACTTT
TRBV6-5	-	-	TRBJ1-1	CASSLDIYTEAFF	TGTGCCAGCAGTCTTGACATCTACACTGAAGCTTTCTTT
TRBV6-5	-	-	TRBJ1-6	CASTRVGDSPLHF	TGTGCCAGCACCCGAGTGGGAGATTCACCCCTCCACTTT
TRBV24-1	TRBD2	-	TRBJ2-5	CATSDGGLAIPETQYF	TGTGCCACCAGTGATGGGGGACTAGCAATTCCAGAGACCCAGTACTTC
TRBV28	TRBD1	-	TRBJ1-6	CASSSGQGDFTYNSPLHF	TGTGCCAGCAGTTCGGGACAGGGGGACTTCACCTATAATTCACCCCTCCACTTT
TRBV11-2	TRBD2	-	TRBJ2-2	CASRIAGGPHTGELFF	TGTGCCAGCAGAATAGCGGGAGGGCCACACACCGGGGAGCTGTTTTTT
TRBV7-9	-	-	TRBJ1-5	CASSLVGGNQPQHF	TGTGCCAGCAGCTTAGTAGGGGGTAATCAGCCCCAGCATTTT
TRBV27	TRBD1	-	TRBJ2-7	CASSSGQGVEQYF	TGTGCCAGCAGTTCGGGACAGGGGGTCGAGCAGTACTTC
TRBV9	-	once	TRBJ2-2	CASSARGDAATGELFF	TGTGCCAGCAGCGCAAGGGGTGATGCGGCCACCGGGGAGCTGTTTTTT
TRBV28	-	-	TRBJ2-7	CASSLMLAQGQYF	TGTGCCAGCAGTTTGATGTTAGCTCAGGGGCAGTACTTC
TRBV12-1	-	few	TRBJ2-1	CASSFVSGYNEQFF	TGTGCCAGCAGCTTTGTTAGCGGATACAATGAGCAGTTCTTC
TRBV29-1	-	few	TRBJ1-1	CSVLYTEAFF	TGCAGCGTTCTGTACACTGAAGCTTTCTTT
TRBV4-2	-	-	TRBJ2-1	CASSQGAASVGNEQFF	TGTGCCAGCAGCCAAGGCGCGGCGTCTGTAGGCAATGAGCAGTTCTTC
TRBV27	-	-	TRBJ2-3	CASSSPPSGADTQYF	TGTGCCAGCAGTTCACCACCGTCAGGGGCAGATACGCAGTATTTT
TRBV7-9	TRBD2	few	TRBJ2-3	CASTPAGVTDTQYF	TGTGCCAGCACCCCAGCGGGAGTGACAGATACGCAGTATTTT
TRBV2	-	-	TRBJ2-6	CASSEARGAGANVLTF	TGTGCCAGCAGTGAAGCCAGGGGAGCTGGGGCCAACGTCCTGACTTTC
TRBV2	-	-	TRBJ2-5	CASRTDQETQYF	TGTGCCAGCAGGACTGATCAAGAGACCCAGTACTTC
TRBV6-5	TRBD1	-	TRBJ2-7	CASAIGGPGYEQYF	TGTGCCAGCGCTATAGGGGGCCCAGGGTACGAGCAGTACTTC
TRBV28	TRBD2	once	TRBJ2-3	CASSLGLAGSDTQYF	TGTGCCAGCAGTTTAGGGCTAGCGGGAAGCGATACGCAGTATTTT
TRBV6-5	-	-	TRBJ2-7	CASSPRAGPYEQYF	TGTGCCAGCAGTCCCCGGGCAGGGCCCTACGAGCAGTACTTC
TRBV25-1	-	once	TRBJ2-2	CASNQGGNTGELFF	TGTGCCAGCAACCAGGGGGGGAACACCGGGGAGCTGTTTTTT
TRBV7-9	-	-	TRBJ2-7	CASSEGAYEQYF	TGTGCCAGCAGTGAGGGCGCCTACGAGCAGTACTTC
TRBV6-6	-	once	TRBJ1-5	CASSEHQSNQPQHF	TGTGCCAGCAGCGAACATCAAAGCAATCAGCCCCAGCATTTT
TRBV5-6	-	-	TRBJ2-1	CASSPAGLTYNEQFF	TGTGCCAGCAGCCCGGCTGGGCTAACGTACAATGAGCAGTTCTTC
TRBV29-1	TRBD2	-	TRBJ2-5	CSVVQAGGQTQYF	TGCAGCGTCGTGCAGGCGGGAGGGCAGACCCAGTACTTC
TRBV14	-	-	TRBJ2-3	CASSPLGTATDTQYF	TGTGCCAGCAGCCCACTAGGGACTGCCACAGATACGCAGTATTTT
TRBV3-1/TRBV3-2	-	-	TRBJ1-2	CASSQAARRGRDYGYTF	TGTGCCAGCAGCCAAGCGGCACGGCGGGGGCGAGACTATGGCTACACCTTC
TRBV11-3	-	once	TRBJ2-3	CASSPEGGSTDTQYF	TGTGCCAGCAGCCCCGAGGGCGGCTCCACAGATACGCAGTATTTT
TRBV15	-	once	TRBJ2-2	CATGGGSLSTGELFF	TGTGCCACGGGAGGAGGATCCCTTAGCACCGGGGAGCTGTTTTTT
TRBV29-1	TRBD1	-	TRBJ1-1	CSTWGQLNTEAFF	TGCAGCACCTGGGGACAGCTGAACACTGAAGCTTTCTTT
TRBV29-1	-	few	TRBJ2-1	CSVELGQEVNNEQFF	TGCAGCGTTGAGTTAGGTCAGGAGGTAAACAATGAGCAGTTCTTC
TRBV5-6	TRBD2	-	TRBJ2-3	CASSPLGSGVATDTQYF	TGTGCCAGCAGCCCTTTGGGTAGCGGGGTCGCCACAGATACGCAGTATTTT
TRBV12-3/TRBV12-4	-	-	TRBJ1-2	CASSLGQQWVYTF	TGTGCCAGCAGTCTAGGACAGCAATGGGTTTACACCTTC
TRBV3-1/TRBV3-2	-	-	TRBJ1-2	CASSAIEVGYGYTF	TGTGCCAGCAGCGCCATAGAGGTGGGCTATGGCTACACCTTC
TRBV12-5	-	-	TRBJ2-3	CASANGQLTDTQYF	TGTGCTAGTGCCAACGGACAGCTCACAGATACGCAGTATTTT
TRBV5-6	TRBD2	-	TRBJ2-5	CASRFGLADQETQYF	TGTGCCAGCAGATTCGGACTAGCGGATCAAGAGACCCAGTACTTC
TRBV28	-	-	TRBJ1-6	CASISWTASPSPLHF	TGTGCCAGCATATCTTGGACAGCCTCCCCCTCACCCCTCCACTTT
TRBV6-2/TRBV6-3	TRBD2	-	TRBJ2-7	CASSYSGRAYEQYF	TGTGCCAGCAGTTACTCGGGGAGGGCCTACGAGCAGTACTTC
TRBV16	-	-	TRBJ1-1	CASSPRAMNTEAFF	TGTGCCAGCAGCCCGAGGGCCATGAACACTGAAGCTTTCTTT
TRBV6-6	TRBD1	once	TRBJ1-2	CASSDPQGGGYTF	TGTGCCAGCAGTGATCCACAGGGGGGTGGCTACACCTTC
TRBV10-2	-	-	TRBJ1-6	CASGGPPGTYNSPLHF	TGCGCCAGCGGAGGCCCCCCGGGGACCTATAATTCACCCCTCCACTTT
TRBV5-6	TRBD2	-	TRBJ2-7	CASSFGLAEQYF	TGTGCCAGCAGCTTCGGACTAGCGGAGCAGTACTTC
TRBV7-9	-	-	TRBJ1-2	CASSSGDIQGYTF	TGTGCCAGCAGCTCAGGGGATATTCAGGGCTACACCTTC
TRBV7-2	TRBD1	-	TRBJ1-2	CASSLDGTGVYGYTF	TGTGCCAGCAGCTTAGATGGGACAGGGGTATATGGCTACACCTTC
TRBV7-2	-	-	TRBJ2-5	CASSFPPGTQYF	TGTGCCAGCAGCTTCCCCCCCGGGACCCAGTACTTC